Included here is one TCR beta chain sequence, with context. Its antigen is not identified. V was shortened by 3 bases and J by 12 bases, with 15 bases between the two germline ends. This CDR3 spans 13 amino acids. Germline values: CDR1 SNHLY, CDR2 FYNNEI. This entry belongs to a study of T cell responses to AZD1222 COVID-19 vaccine. Whole-study context: Timing groups of about 4 and about 12 weeks for second doses were pooled. The study's findings and limits: Only 6 or 7 people who got AZD1222 tested seropositive at baseline. In all cases, repertoires were sampled only after the peak T cell response.

Some clones are missing from TCRdb's copy, which holds only in-frame ones; the method was immunoSEQ multiplex PCR. This sample has about 97,000 clones, with more than 70% found just once. The chain carries TRBV2 and TRBJ2-1; the D gene is possibly TRBD2 (6 bases). The input for sequencing was peripheral blood, taken on day 0 of AZD1222 vaccination. The sequence came from an adult in good health. The CDR3, as DNA: TGTGCCAGCAGTGATGGGAGGCATACAAGGCAGTTCTTC. It codes for CASSDGRHTRQFF.